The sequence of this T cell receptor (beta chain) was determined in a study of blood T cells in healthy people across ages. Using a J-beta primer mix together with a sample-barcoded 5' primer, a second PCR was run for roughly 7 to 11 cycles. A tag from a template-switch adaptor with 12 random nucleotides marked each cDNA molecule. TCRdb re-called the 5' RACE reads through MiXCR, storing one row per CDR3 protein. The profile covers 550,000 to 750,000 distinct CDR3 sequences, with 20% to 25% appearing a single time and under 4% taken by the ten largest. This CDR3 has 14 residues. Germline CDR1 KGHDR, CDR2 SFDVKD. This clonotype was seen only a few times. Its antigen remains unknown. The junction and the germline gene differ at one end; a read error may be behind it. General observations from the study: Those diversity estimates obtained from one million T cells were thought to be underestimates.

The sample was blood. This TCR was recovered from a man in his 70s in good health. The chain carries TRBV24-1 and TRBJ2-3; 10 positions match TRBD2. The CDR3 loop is CTTSGASGRDTQYF. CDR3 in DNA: TGTACCACCAGTGGGGCTAGCGGGAGAGATACGCAGTATTTT.